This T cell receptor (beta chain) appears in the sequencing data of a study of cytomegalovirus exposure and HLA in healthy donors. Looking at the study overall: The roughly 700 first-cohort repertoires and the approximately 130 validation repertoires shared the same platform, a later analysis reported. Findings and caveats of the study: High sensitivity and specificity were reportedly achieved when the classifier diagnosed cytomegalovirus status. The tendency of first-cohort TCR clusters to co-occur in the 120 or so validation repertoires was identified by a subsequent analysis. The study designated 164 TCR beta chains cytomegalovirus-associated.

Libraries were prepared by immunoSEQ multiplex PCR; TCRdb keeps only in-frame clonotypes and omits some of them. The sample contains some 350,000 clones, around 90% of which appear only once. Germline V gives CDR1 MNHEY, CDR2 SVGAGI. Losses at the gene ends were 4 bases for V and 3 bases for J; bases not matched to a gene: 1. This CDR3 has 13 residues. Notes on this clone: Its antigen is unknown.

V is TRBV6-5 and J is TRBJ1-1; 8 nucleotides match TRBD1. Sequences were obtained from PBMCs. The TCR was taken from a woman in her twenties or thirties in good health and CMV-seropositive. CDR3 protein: CASSWDRYTEAFF. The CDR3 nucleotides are TGTGCCAGCAGTTGGGACAGGTACACTGAAGCTTTCTTT.